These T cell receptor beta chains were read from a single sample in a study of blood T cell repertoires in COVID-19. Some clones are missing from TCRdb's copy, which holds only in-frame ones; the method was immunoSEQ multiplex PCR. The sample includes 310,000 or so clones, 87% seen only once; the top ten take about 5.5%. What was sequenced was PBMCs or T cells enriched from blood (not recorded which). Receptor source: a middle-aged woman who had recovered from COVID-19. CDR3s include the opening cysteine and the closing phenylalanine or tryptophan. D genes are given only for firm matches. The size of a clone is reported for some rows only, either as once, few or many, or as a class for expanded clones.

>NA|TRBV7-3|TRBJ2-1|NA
CASSQTPYNEQFF
TGTGCCAGCAGCCAGACACCGTACAATGAGCAGTTCTTC
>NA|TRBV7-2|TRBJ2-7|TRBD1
CASSPGQGNGEQYF
TGTGCCAGCAGCCCCGGACAGGGGAATGGCGAGCAGTACTTC
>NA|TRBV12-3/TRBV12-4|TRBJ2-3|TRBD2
CARGAGSTQYF
TGTGCCAGGGGAGCGGGGTCTACGCAGTATTTT
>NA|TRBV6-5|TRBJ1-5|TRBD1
CASSKNRGDFQPQHF
TGTGCCAGCAGTAAAAACAGGGGCGACTTTCAGCCCCAGCATTTT
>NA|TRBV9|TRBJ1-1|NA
CASSVGWGDSTEAFF
TGTGCCAGCAGCGTAGGGTGGGGGGATAGCACTGAAGCTTTCTTT
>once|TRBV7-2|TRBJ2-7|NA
CASSLGPASYEQYF
TGTGCCAGCAGCTTGGGCCCGGCGTCCTACGAGCAGTACTTC
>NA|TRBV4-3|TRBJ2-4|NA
CASSHRPGSGNIQYF
TGCGCCAGCAGCCATCGTCCGGGGAGTGGAAACATTCAGTACTTC
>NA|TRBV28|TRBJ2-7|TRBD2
CASSLAGFYEQYF
TGTGCCAGCAGCCTAGCGGGATTTTACGAGCAGTACTTC
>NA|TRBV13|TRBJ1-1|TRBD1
CASSGDRGLGKAFF
TGTGCCAGCAGCGGAGACAGGGGATTGGGAAAAGCTTTCTTT
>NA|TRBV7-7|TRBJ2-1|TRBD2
CASSRTSGSSNEQFF
TGTGCTAGCAGCCGTACTAGCGGGAGTTCTAATGAGCAGTTCTTC
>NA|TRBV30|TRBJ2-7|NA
CAWSKGAYEQYF
TGTGCCTGGAGTAAGGGGGCCTACGAGCAGTACTTC
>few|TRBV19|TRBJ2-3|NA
CASSLSGSYTQYF
TGTGCCAGTAGTCTTTCAGGTTCATATACGCAGTATTTT
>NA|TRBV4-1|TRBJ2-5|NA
CASSRGPRETQYF
TGCGCCAGCAGCCGTGGGCCCCGGGAGACCCAGTACTTC
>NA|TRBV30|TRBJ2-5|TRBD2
CAGSGQETQYF
TGTGCCGGTAGCGGGCAAGAGACCCAGTACTTC
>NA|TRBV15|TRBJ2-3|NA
CATSRDSLGGDTQYF
TGTGCCACCAGCAGAGATAGCCTAGGAGGGGATACGCAGTATTTT
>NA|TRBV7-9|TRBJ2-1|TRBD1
CASSKGRGQGLSEQFF
TGTGCCAGCAGTAAGGGGCGGGGACAGGGGCTGTCTGAGCAGTTCTTC
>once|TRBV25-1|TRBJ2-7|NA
CASQEGSGEQYF
TGTGCCAGCCAAGAGGGATCTGGCGAGCAGTACTTC
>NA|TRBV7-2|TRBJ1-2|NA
CASSFAHGTSGVGGYTF
TGTGCCAGCAGCTTCGCCCACGGGACATCCGGTGTCGGTGGCTACACCTTC
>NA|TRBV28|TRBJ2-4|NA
CASRTLAKNIQYF
TGTGCCAGCAGAACTTTAGCCAAAAACATTCAGTACTTC
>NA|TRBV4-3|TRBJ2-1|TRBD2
CASSQDLGLAALSYNEQFF
TGCGCCAGCAGCCAAGATCTGGGACTAGCGGCCCTATCCTACAATGAGCAGTTCTTC